The subject of this entry is one TCR beta chain. Repertoires were generated with immunoSEQ multiplex PCR, while TCRdb's copy carries only in-frame clones and drops some. This table holds 180,000 or so clones, around 90% found once. The CDR3 spans 16 residues. CDR1 and CDR2 from the germline V gene are SEHNR and FQNEAQ (reference sequence). V lost 2 bases, J lost 0 bases, and 11 bases lay in between. These data originate in a study of Ad26.COV2.S vaccination and SARS-CoV-2 variants. The chain employs TRBV7-9 and TRBJ1-3; D not resolved. This sequence originates from a human donor who had recovered from COVID-19. The source material was peripheral blood, sampled after recovery from COVID-19. CDR3 sequence (DNA): TGTGCCAGCAGCTTAATCCCTTCCAGCTCTGGAAACACCATATATTTT. This encodes CASSLIPSSSGNTIYF.